These 18 T cell receptor beta chains came from one sample sequenced in a study of cytomegalovirus exposure and HLA in healthy donors. A multiplex PCR was run with 60 Vbeta primers and 13 Jbeta primers. The protocol was immunoSEQ multiplex PCR, while the TCRdb copy is restricted to in-frame clones and leaves out a portion. The sample carries under 200,000 clones, about 83% recorded once. Material for sequencing was PBMCs. Source of these receptors: a woman under 40 in good health and CMV-seropositive.

This sequence joins TRBV5-6 and TRBJ2-5; the D is unclear. CDR3 length: 13 residues. V lost 4 bases to trimming and J lost 4 bases, with 11 bases between them. Germline V gene lookup returns CDR1 SGHDT and CDR2 YYEEEE. The CDR3 coding sequence is TGTGCCAGCAGCGCCGGCCAGCGAGAGACCCAGTACTTC. Protein sequence: CASSAGQRETQYF.

The chain carries TRBV4-1 and TRBJ2-1, with 8 bases fitting TRBD1. V was pared by 5 bases and J by 4 bases, with 4 bases of the junction left unmatched. This CDR3 has 14 residues. Germline loops: CDR1 MGHRA, CDR2 YSYEKL. As DNA, the CDR3 is TGCGCCAGCAGCGACGGACAGGGTTACAATGAGCAGTTCTTC. Translating gives CASSDGQGYNEQFF.

The CDR3 DNA follows: TGTGCCAGCAGCTTACTGGGACTAGCGGGGAACAATGAGCAGTTCTTC. As protein: CASSLLGLAGNNEQFF. This rearrangement joins TRBV7-3 to TRBJ2-1; 13 bases align to TRBD2. The CDR3 covers 16 residues. J was trimmed by 5 bases and V by 2 bases; bases with no gene match: 3. Germline loops: CDR1 SGHTA, CDR2 FQGTGA.

CDR3 in amino acids: CASSLFGTGIGSNEKLFF. CDR3 DNA: TGTGCCAGCAGTTTATTTGGGACAGGGATCGGTTCGAATGAAAAACTGTTTTTT. The genes are TRBV28 and TRBJ1-4, with 9 positions matching TRBD1. The trim removed 1 base at V and 5 bases at J, leaving 11 bases unmatched. In germline, CDR1 is MDHEN, CDR2 SYDVKM. The CDR3 runs to 18 residues.

The V gene is TRBV19, the J gene TRBJ1-6; 8 nucleotides agree with TRBD1. CDR1 is LNHDA, CDR2 SQIVND, per germline (reference sequence). This CDR3 has 12 amino acids. The junction had 1 base not matched to a gene; V was cut back by 9 bases and J by 6 bases. The CDR3 loop reads CARGTGNSPLHF. The CDR3 coding sequence is TGTGCCAGAGGGACAGGTAATTCACCCCTCCACTTT.

The J gene is TRBJ1-5, the V gene TRBV28, with D tentatively TRBD1 (5 bases). Germline V gene lookup returns CDR1 MDHEN and CDR2 SYDVKM. There are 14 residues in the CDR3. The V end lost 11 bases, the J end lost 7 bases, and 21 bases lay between the germline ends. CDR3 loop: CALGQGDWLQPQHF. DNA for the CDR3: TGTGCCCTGGGCCAGGGTGATTGGCTCCAGCCCCAGCATTTT.

The chain recombines TRBV10-1 with TRBJ2-2; 9 bases line up with TRBD1. Trimming at V came to 0 bases and at J to 0 bases, leaving 2 bases not matched to a gene. CDR3 length equals 17 residues. Germline V gene data show CDR1 as WNHNN and CDR2 as SYGVQD (reference sequence). The CDR3 spells CASSESDRGSNTGELFF. CDR3 DNA: TGCGCCAGCAGTGAGTCAGACAGGGGGTCGAACACCGGGGAGCTGTTTTTT.

This clone was found once. The chain links TRBV7-9 to TRBJ2-1, with 11 bases that match TRBD2. Trimming cost V 6 bases and J 1 base; bases outside gene matches: 8. The CDR3 contains 17 residues. Germline V gene data show CDR1 as SEHNR and CDR2 as FQNEAQ (reference sequence). In DNA form, the CDR3 reads TGTGCCAGCAGTTTACCGACTAGCGGGGCTTCCTACAATGAGCAGTTCTTC. Its translation is CASSLPTSGASYNEQFF.

The chain links TRBV11-3 to TRBJ2-7; TRBD1 matches at 8 bases. CDR1 is SGHNT and CDR2 is YENEEA in the germline V gene. This CDR3 spans 14 amino acids. The V gene end was trimmed by 5 bases and the J gene end by 4 bases; junction bases not matched to a gene: 7. The CDR3 spells CASSPDRASYEQYF. In DNA, the CDR3 is TGTGCCAGCAGCCCGGACAGGGCGTCGTACGAGCAGTACTTC.

The chain has TRBV6-1 and TRBJ2-7, with a weak D call TRBD2 (5 bases). Trimming pared 3 bases from V and 3 bases from J, leaving 15 bases between. This CDR3 has 15 amino acids. Germline V gene lookup returns CDR1 MNHNS and CDR2 SASEGT. The CDR3 here is CASSEKAGVVYEQYF. The CDR3 coding sequence is TGTGCCAGCAGTGAGAAGGCGGGCGTAGTCTACGAGCAGTACTTC.

CDR3 sequence (DNA): TGTGCCAGCTCACTCACCAGGGCTAGCGGGGGCCAAGAGACCCAGTACTTC. Protein product: CASSLTRASGGQETQYF. The chain carries TRBV18 and TRBJ2-5, with 10 bases aligning to TRBD2. Germline V gene lookup returns CDR1 KGHSH and CDR2 LQKENI. The V gene end was trimmed by 4 bases and the J gene end by 1 base; junction bases not matched to a gene: 9. The CDR3 totals 17 residues. The full variable domain, completed using reference TRBV18 and TRBJ2-5, is NAGVMQNPRHLVRRRGQEARLRCSPMKGHSHVYWYRQLPEEGLKFMVYLQKENIIDESGMPKERFSAEFPKEGPSILRIQQVVRGDSAAYFCASSLTRASGGQETQYFGPGTRLLVL.

This chain uses TRBV11-2 with TRBJ2-2, with 12 bases identical to TRBD2. The junction had 7 bases not matched to a gene; V was cut back by 5 bases and J by 3 bases. The germline gives CDR1 SGHAT, CDR2 FQNNGV. The CDR3 spans 17 residues. The CDR3 DNA reads as TGTGCCAGCAGCACCCGACCTAGCGGGGGGGACACCGGGGAGCTGTTTTTT. It codes for CASSTRPSGGDTGELFF.

The rearrangement uses TRBV9 and TRBJ1-5, with 7 bases lining up with TRBD1. Germline assignment: CDR1 SGDLS and CDR2 YYNGEE. V dropped 4 bases and J dropped 0; count of bases not matched to a gene: 1. The CDR3 covers 14 residues. This CDR3 reads CASSRDSSNQPQHF. DNA of the CDR3: TGTGCCAGCAGCCGGGACAGTAGCAATCAGCCCCAGCATTTT.

This chain uses TRBV4-2 with TRBJ1-1; D not certain. The V gene lost 1 base and the J gene lost 4 bases, with 7 bases spanning the gap. Germline assignment: CDR1 LGHNA and CDR2 YNFKEQ. The CDR3 is 13 amino acids. The CDR3 here is CASSQGYTTEAFF. DNA of the CDR3: TGTGCCAGCAGCCAAGGATACACCACTGAAGCTTTCTTT.

The chain couples TRBV5-6 to TRBJ2-1; D may be TRBD1 (5 bases). Per germline, CDR1 SGHDT and CDR2 YYEEEE. The CDR3 totals 13 residues. V was cut by 4 bases and J by 11 bases, with 16 bases left in between. CDR3 in amino acids: CASSLLTEVKQFF. CDR3 DNA sequence: TGTGCCAGCAGCCTACTGACAGAAGTTAAGCAGTTCTTC.

V usage is TRBV7-2 and J usage is TRBJ2-2; 10 nucleotides align to TRBD2. The V gene's germline CDR1 is SGHTA and CDR2 FQGNSA. V lost 5 bases, J lost 5 bases, and 11 bases stayed unmatched. This CDR3 region has 17 residues. The CDR3 reads CASSPIAGGFLTGELFF. In DNA form, the CDR3 reads TGTGCCAGCAGCCCTATAGCGGGAGGTTTTTTGACCGGGGAGCTGTTTTTT.

The V and J genes are TRBV29-1 and TRBJ2-7; TRBD1 agrees at 9 bases. CDR3 length: 16 residues. With 5 bases clipped from V and 2 bases from J, the junction kept 13 bases outside the gene matches. Germline V gene sequence: CDR1 SQVTM, CDR2 ANQGSEA. The CDR3 nucleotides read TGCAGCGTTCGATTCGCCACCGGGACAGGGACCTACGAGCAGTACTTC. It codes for CSVRFATGTGTYEQYF.

This clone showed up just a few times. The chain joins TRBV13 to TRBJ2-5, with D perhaps matching TRBD1 (5 bases). The V end lost 3 bases, the J end lost 4 bases, and 9 bases lay between the germline ends. The V gene's germline CDR1 is PRHDT and CDR2 FYEKMQ (reference sequence). The CDR3 runs to 13 residues. The CDR3 nucleotides read TGTGCCAGCAGCTTGGGGCAGGGAGAGACCCAGTACTTC. Amino acids: CASSLGQGETQYF.